What follows are 15 T cell receptor beta chains derived from one specimen sequenced in a study of identical twins' blood T cells. TCRdb reprocessed the 5' RACE reads with MiXCR, giving one entry per CDR3 protein. Altogether 350,000 to 400,000 distinct CDR3 sequences are present, over 25% being singletons, with the ten largest covering about 6%. The source material was PBMCs. All receptors derive from a woman aged 18 to 49 in good health.

V gene TRBV12-3 or TRBV12-4 combines with J gene TRBJ1-1; no definite D call. The V end lost 2 bases, the J end lost 4 bases, and 5 bases lay between the germline ends. The CDR3 sequence is 12 residues long. CDR3 sequence (DNA): TGTGCCAGCAGTTTAACGTTCACTGAAGCTTTCTTT. Its protein product is CASSLTFTEAFF.

The chain has TRBV5-1 and TRBJ1-6, with D perhaps matching TRBD1 (6 bases). The CDR3 contains 16 residues. Germline CDR1 SGHRS, CDR2 YFSETQ. Trimming took off 1 base at V and 7 bases at J, with 15 bases between the two ends. This chain's CDR3 is CASSLTPGHQNSPLHF. The CDR3 DNA is TGCGCCAGCAGCTTGACACCGGGACACCAAAATTCACCCCTCCACTTT.

This clonotype occurred many times. V usage is TRBV7-2 and J usage is TRBJ1-1; unclear D gene. The CDR3 length is 12 residues. Germline V gene sequence: CDR1 SGHTA, CDR2 FQGNSA. Trimming removed 5 bases at V and 7 bases at J, with 11 bases between. CDR3 coding DNA: TGTGCCAGCAGCCAAAATCGCGGTGAAGCTTTCTTT. Translating gives CASSQNRGEAFF.

This clonotype has just a few counts. This rearrangement joins TRBV20-1 to TRBJ2-2, with 8 bases that match TRBD2. Per the germline V gene, CDR1 is DFQATT and CDR2 is SNEGSKA (reference sequence). J was trimmed by 10 bases and V by 6 bases; bases with no gene match: 13. CDR3 length: 14 amino acids. Written as DNA, the CDR3 is TGCAGTGCCCTTGAAGCGGGAGTAAGGGAGGAGCTGTTTTTT. Translated, it gives CSALEAGVREELFF.

In the case of this clonotype: In this CDR3 the conserved last residue, phenylalanine or tryptophan, is missing, so a read error is likely. The rearrangement uses TRBV29-1 and TRBJ2-1, with D unresolved. Per the germline V gene, CDR1 is SQVTM and CDR2 is ANQGSEA. This CDR3 region has 12 residues. Trimming took 0 bases from V and 7 from J, leaving 7 bases between them. CDR3 sequence (DNA): TGCAGCGTTGAAGAGGGGTGGAATGAGCAGTTCTTA. Translated, it gives CSVEEGWNEQFL.

CDR3 sequence: CASRGQLYGYTF. DNA for the CDR3: TGCGCCAGCAGGGGTCAACTCTATGGCTACACCTTC. The chain links TRBV5-1 to TRBJ1-2; D is ambiguous. Trimming pared 5 bases from V and 4 bases from J, leaving 9 bases between. The CDR3 covers 12 residues. Germline lookup yields CDR1 SGHRS and CDR2 YFSETQ.

This clonotype was detected a few times. The chain links TRBV10-3 to TRBJ2-3; 7 bases are a match to TRBD1. Germline assignment: CDR1 ENHRY and CDR2 SYGVKD. There are 13 residues in the CDR3. The V and J ends lost 7 bases and 2 bases, in that order; junction bases with no gene match: 3. The CDR3 loop is CAINGQDTDTQYF. CDR3 bases: TGTGCCATCAATGGACAGGACACAGATACGCAGTATTTT.

This clonotype showed up just a few times. The rearrangement links TRBV30 to TRBJ2-7; 7 bases line up with TRBD1. The J segment lost 5 bases and the V segment lost 2 bases, leaving 6 bases of the junction unmatched. The CDR3 runs 13 residues. The germline V gene has CDR1 GTSNPN and CDR2 SVGIG (reference sequence). In DNA, the CDR3 is TGTGCCTGGAGTAGGGGACAGCCGAACGAGCAGTACTTC. Protein: CAWSRGQPNEQYF.

The gene calls are TRBV27 and TRBJ1-6; 9 bases agree with TRBD1. J gave up 8 bases and V 5 bases, and 4 bases lay outside the gene matches. This CDR3 contains 14 residues. Germline CDR1 is MNHEY and CDR2 is SMNVEV (reference sequence). For the CDR3, the DNA is TGTGCCAGCAGTCCAGGGACAGGGTATTCACCCCTCCACTTT. It codes for CASSPGTGYSPLHF.

This clonotype was observed a few times. The chain uses TRBV19 and TRBJ2-1; TRBD2 might be the D (6 bases). From germline, CDR1 is LNHDA and CDR2 SQIVND (reference sequence). The CDR3 is 14 residues long. Trimming removed 4 bases from V and 6 bases from J, with 13 bases in between. The CDR3 reads CASSSQGGGNEQFF. The CDR3 bases are TGTGCCAGTAGTAGCCAGGGAGGCGGCAATGAGCAGTTCTTC.

The genes are TRBV6-2 or TRBV6-3 and TRBJ2-1; 8 bases map to TRBD2. J was trimmed by 9 bases and V by 2 bases; bases with no gene match: 9. In germline, CDR1 is MNHEY, CDR2 SVGEGT. CDR3 size: 15 residues. The CDR3 bases are TGTGCCAGCAGTTACGCCGGGACTAGGTCGGTTGAGCAGTTCTTC. Translating it yields CASSYAGTRSVEQFF.

This clonotype was observed a handful of times. The V gene is TRBV7-2, the J gene TRBJ1-1; D may be TRBD1 (5 bases). The V end lost 4 bases, the J end lost 1 base, and 7 bases lay between the germline ends. CDR1 is SGHTA, CDR2 FQGNSA, per germline. The CDR3 has 13 residues. CDR3 nucleotides: TGTGCCAGCAGCTACAGGAGGAACACTGAAGCTTTCTTT. Residues: CASSYRRNTEAFF. Drawing the rest from reference TRBV7-2 and TRBJ1-1, the complete variable domain is GAGVSQSPSNKVTEKGKDVELRCDPISGHTALYWYRQSLGQGLEFLIYFQGNSAPDKSGLPSDRFSAERTGGSVSTLTIQRTQQEDSAVYLCASSYRRNTEAFFGQGTRLTVV.

A remark on this clonotype: Being one base from a much bigger clone, this may be a read error. J is TRBJ1-1 and V is TRBV27; 8 positions match TRBD1. The length of the CDR3 is 14 residues. CDR1 and CDR2 from the germline V gene are MNHEY and SMNVEV (reference sequence). The CDR3 spells CAGSPRTGTTEAFF. The CDR3 nucleotides are TGTGCCGGCAGTCCCAGGACAGGGACCACTGAAGCTTTCTTT.

In this sample, this clonotype turned up many times. The chain combines TRBV11-2 with TRBJ1-2; tentative D call: TRBD1 (6 bases). Between the trimmed V and J ends, which lost 6 bases and 4 bases, there was a span of 18 bases. The CDR3 totals 15 residues. CDR1 is SGHAT and CDR2 is FQNNGV in the germline V gene. CDR3 loop: CASRLGHGLGYGYTF. CDR3 sequence (DNA): TGTGCCAGCAGACTGGGACATGGTTTGGGCTATGGCTACACCTTC.

The V and J genes are TRBV10-2 and TRBJ1-6, with D hard to call. Between the trimmed V and J ends, which lost 2 bases and 10 bases, there was a span of 6 bases. The V gene's germline CDR1 is WSHSY and CDR2 SAAADI. The CDR3 totals 12 residues. The CDR3 region has the DNA TGCGCCAGCAGTGAGCAGAGATCACCCCTCCACTTT. Amino acid sequence: CASSEQRSPLHF.